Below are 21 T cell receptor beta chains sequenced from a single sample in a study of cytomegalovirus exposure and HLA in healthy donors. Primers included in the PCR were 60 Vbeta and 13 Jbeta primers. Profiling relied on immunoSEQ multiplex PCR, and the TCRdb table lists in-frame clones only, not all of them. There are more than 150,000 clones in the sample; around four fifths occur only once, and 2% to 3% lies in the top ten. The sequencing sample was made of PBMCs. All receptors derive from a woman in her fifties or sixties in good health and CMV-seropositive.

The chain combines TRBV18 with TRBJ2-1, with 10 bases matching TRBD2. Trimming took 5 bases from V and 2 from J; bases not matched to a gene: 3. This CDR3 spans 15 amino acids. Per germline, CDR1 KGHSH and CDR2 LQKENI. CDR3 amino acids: CASSVLAGAYNEQFF. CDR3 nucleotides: TGTGCCAGCTCAGTGCTAGCGGGGGCCTACAATGAGCAGTTCTTC.

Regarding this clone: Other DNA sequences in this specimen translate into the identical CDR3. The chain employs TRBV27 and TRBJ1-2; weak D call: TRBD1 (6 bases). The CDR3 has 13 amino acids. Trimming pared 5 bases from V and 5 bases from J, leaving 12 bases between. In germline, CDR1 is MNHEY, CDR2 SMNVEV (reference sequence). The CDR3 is CASSPTGGYGYTF. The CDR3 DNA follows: TGTGCCAGCAGTCCGACAGGCGGGTATGGCTACACCTTC.

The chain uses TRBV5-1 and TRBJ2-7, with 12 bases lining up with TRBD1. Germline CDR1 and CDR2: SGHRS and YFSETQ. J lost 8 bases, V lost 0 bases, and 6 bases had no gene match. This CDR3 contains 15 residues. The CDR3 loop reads CASSLEGQGASKQYF. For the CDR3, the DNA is TGCGCCAGCAGCTTGGAGGGACAGGGGGCAAGTAAGCAGTACTTC.

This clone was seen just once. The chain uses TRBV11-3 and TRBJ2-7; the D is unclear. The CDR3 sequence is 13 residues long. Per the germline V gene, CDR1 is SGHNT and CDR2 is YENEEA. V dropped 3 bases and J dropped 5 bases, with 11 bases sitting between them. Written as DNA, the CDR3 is TGTGCCAGCAGCTTCTACCCCCCCCACGAGCAGTACTTC. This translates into CASSFYPPHEQYF.

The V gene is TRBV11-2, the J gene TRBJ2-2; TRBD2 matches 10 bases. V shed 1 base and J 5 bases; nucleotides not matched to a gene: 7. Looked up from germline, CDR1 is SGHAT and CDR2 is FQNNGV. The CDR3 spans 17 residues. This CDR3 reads CASSLGSKRGGTGELFF. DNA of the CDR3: TGTGCCAGCAGCTTAGGGTCGAAGCGGGGGGGAACCGGGGAGCTGTTTTTT.

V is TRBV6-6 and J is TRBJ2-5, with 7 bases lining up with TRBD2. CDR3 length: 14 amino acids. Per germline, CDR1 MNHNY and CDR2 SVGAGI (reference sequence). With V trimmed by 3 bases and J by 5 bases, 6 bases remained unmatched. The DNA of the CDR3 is TGTGCCAGCAGTTATAATTCGGGGGGTGAGACCCAGTACTTC. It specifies CASSYNSGGETQYF.

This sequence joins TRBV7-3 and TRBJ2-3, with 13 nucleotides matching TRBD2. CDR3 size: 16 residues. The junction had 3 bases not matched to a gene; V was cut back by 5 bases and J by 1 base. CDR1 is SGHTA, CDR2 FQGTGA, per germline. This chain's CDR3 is CASSLGLAGGTDTQYF. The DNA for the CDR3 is TGTGCCAGCAGCCTCGGACTAGCGGGGGGCACAGATACGCAGTATTTT.

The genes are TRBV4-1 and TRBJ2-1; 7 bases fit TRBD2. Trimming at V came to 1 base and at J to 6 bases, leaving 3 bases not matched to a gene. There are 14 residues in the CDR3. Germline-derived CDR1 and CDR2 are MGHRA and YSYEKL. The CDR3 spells CASSQGRLANEQFF. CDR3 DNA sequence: TGCGCCAGCAGCCAAGGCCGACTAGCCAATGAGCAGTTCTTC.

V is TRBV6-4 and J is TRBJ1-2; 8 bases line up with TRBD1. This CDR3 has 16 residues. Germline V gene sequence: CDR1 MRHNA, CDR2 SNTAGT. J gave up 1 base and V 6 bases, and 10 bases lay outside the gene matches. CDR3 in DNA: TGTGCCAGCAGAAAAGCAGGGGGCTGGGGTAACTATGGCTACACCTTC. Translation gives CASRKAGGWGNYGYTF.

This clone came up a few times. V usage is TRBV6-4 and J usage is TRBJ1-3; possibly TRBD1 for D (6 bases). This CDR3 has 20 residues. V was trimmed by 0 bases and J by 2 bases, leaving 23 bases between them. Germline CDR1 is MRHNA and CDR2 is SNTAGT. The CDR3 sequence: CASSDSKVGQPYPTGNTIYF. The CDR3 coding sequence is TGTGCCAGCAGTGACTCGAAGGTCGGACAGCCTTACCCCACTGGAAACACCATATATTTT.

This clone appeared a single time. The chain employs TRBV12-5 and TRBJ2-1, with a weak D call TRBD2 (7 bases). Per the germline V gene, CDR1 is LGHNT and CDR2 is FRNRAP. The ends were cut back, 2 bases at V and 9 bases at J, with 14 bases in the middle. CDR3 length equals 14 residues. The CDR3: CASGLRGGEGEQFF. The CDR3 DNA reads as TGTGCTAGTGGTTTGAGGGGGGGGGAAGGTGAGCAGTTCTTC.

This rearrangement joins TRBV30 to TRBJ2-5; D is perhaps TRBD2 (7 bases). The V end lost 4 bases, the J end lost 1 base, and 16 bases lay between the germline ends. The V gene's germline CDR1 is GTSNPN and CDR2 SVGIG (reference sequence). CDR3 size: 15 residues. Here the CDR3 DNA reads TGTGCCTGGAAAAGTGGGGGGGCCCTCCAAGAGACCCAGTACTTC. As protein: CAWKSGGALQETQYF.

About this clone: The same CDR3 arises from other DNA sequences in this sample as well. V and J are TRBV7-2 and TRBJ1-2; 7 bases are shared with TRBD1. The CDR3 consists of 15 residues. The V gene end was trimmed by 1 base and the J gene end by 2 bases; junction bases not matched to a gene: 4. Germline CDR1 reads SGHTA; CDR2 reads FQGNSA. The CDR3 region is CASSLGGTANYGYTF. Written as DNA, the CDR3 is TGTGCCAGCAGCTTAGGCGGGACAGCAAACTATGGCTACACCTTC.

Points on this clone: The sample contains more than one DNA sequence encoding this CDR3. The CDR3 reads CASSLGHESNQPQHF. As DNA, the CDR3 is TGTGCCAGCTCACTCGGACACGAAAGCAATCAGCCCCAGCATTTT. The genes are TRBV18 and TRBJ1-5; TRBD1 might be the D (5 bases). This CDR3 contains 15 residues. Germline V lookup: CDR1 KGHSH, CDR2 LQKENI. The germline V and J ends were trimmed by 4 bases and 1 base, with 11 bases remaining between them.

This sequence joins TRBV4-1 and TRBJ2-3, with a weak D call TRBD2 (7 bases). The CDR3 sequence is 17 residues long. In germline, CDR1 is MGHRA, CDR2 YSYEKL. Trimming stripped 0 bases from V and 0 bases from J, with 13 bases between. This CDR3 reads CASSQDVAGASTDTQYF. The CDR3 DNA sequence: TGCGCCAGCAGCCAAGATGTGGCGGGGGCCAGCACAGATACGCAGTATTTT.

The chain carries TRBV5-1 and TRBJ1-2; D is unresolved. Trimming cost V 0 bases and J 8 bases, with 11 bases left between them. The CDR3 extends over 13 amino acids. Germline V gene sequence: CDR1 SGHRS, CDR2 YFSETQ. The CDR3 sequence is CASSLDGGRGYTF. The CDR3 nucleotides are TGCGCCAGCAGCTTGGATGGAGGGAGGGGCTACACCTTC.

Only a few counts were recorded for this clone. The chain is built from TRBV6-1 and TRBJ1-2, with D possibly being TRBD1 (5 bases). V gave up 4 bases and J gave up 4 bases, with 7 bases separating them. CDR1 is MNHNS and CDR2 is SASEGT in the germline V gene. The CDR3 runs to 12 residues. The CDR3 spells CASSAGLYGYTF. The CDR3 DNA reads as TGTGCCAGCAGTGCGGGACTCTATGGCTACACCTTC.

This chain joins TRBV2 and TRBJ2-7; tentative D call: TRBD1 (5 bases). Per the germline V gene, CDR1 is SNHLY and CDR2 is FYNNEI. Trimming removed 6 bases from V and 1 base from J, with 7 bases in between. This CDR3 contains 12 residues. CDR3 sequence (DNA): TGTGCCAGCAGCGGACAATCCTACGAGCAGTACTTC. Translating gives CASSGQSYEQYF.

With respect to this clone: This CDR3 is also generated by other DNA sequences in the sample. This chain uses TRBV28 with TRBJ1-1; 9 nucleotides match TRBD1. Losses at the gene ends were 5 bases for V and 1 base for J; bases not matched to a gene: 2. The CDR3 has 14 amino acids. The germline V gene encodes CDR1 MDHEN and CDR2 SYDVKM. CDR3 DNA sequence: TGTGCCAGCAGTACAGGGGGCCCGAACACTGAAGCTTTCTTT. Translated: CASSTGGPNTEAFF.

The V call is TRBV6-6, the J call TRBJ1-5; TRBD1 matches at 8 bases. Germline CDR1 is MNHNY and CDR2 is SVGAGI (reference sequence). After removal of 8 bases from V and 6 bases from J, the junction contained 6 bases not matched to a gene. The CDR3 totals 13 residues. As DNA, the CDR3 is TGTGCCAGCGCAGGGGGCGCCGGTCAGCCCCAGCATTTT. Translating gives CASAGGAGQPQHF.

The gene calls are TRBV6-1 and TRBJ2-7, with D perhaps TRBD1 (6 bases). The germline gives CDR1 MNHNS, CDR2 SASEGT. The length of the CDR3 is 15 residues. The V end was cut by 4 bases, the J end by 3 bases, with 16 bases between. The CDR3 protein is CASSGLTGPYYEQYF. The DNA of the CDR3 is TGTGCCAGCAGTGGATTGACAGGACCCTACTACGAGCAGTACTTC.